This T cell receptor beta chain was identified in a study of technical replicates of blood from a handful of donors. The CDR3 consists of 18 residues. Germline V lookup: CDR1 SGHNT, CDR2 YYREEE (reference sequence). V gave up 1 base and J gave up 4 bases, with 23 bases separating them. The table came from immunoSEQ multiplex PCR; TCRdb's copy has only in-frame clones and leaves some out. The profile shows about 59,000 clones, around 88% of them singletons. The sequence was obtained from a human donor in good health. Some clones in this sample may be carry-over from other donors' samples. The genes are TRBV5-4 and TRBJ1-1; tentatively, D is TRBD1 (5 bases). The material sequenced was PBMCs. This chain's CDR3 is CASSLLTRRAGGTTEAFF. CDR3 nucleotides: TGTGCCAGCAGCTTGCTAACGCGCAGGGCCGGGGGGACCACTGAAGCTTTCTTT. The full variable domain, rest sourced from reference TRBV5-4 and TRBJ1-1, is ETGVTQSPTHLIKTRGQQVTLRCSSQSGHNTVSWYQQALGQGPQFIFQYYREEENGRGNFPPRFSGLQFPNYSSELNVNALELDDSALYLCASSLLTRRAGGTTEAFFGQGTRLTVV.